The 9 T cell receptor beta chains given below trace back to one sample, sequenced in a study of T cell changes during pregnancy in multiple sclerosis. Clones were sequenced by immunoSEQ multiplex PCR, and TCRdb holds only the in-frame ones, with some missing. Of about 92,000 clones listed, over 85% are singletons. Sequenced material: peripheral blood, taken in the first trimester of pregnancy. The receptors originated from a female donor with multiple sclerosis, enrolled in a pregnancy study.

CDR3 nucleotides: TGTGCCAGCAGTGAATTAGGGGATGGCACAGATACGCAGTATTTT. It codes for CASSELGDGTDTQYF. This chain links TRBV6-1 with TRBJ2-3, with D perhaps matching TRBD1 (5 bases). V dropped 2 bases and J dropped 1 base, with 10 bases sitting between them. Germline V gene lookup returns CDR1 MNHNS and CDR2 SASEGT. The CDR3 sequence is 15 residues long.

The genes are TRBV13 and TRBJ1-1, with 7 bases identical to TRBD1. Losses at the gene ends were 2 bases for V and 10 bases for J; bases not matched to a gene: 7. Germline lookup yields CDR1 PRHDT and CDR2 FYEKMQ (reference sequence). The CDR3 extends over 13 amino acids. The CDR3, as DNA: TGTGCCAGCAGCTTACCGCCGGGACAGCGAGCTTTCTTT. It yields the protein CASSLPPGQRAFF. The full variable domain, in which reference TRBV13 and TRBJ1-1 provide the parts outside the CDR3, is AAGVIQSPRHLIKEKRETATLKCYPIPRHDTVYWYQQGPGQDPQFLISFYEKMQSDKGSIPDRFSAQQFSDYHSELNMSSLELGDSALYFCASSLPPGQRAFFGQGTRLTVV.

The chain employs TRBV5-5 and TRBJ1-5, with 7 bases fitting TRBD1. Germline V gene data show CDR1 as SGHKS and CDR2 as YYEKEE (reference sequence). V was pared by 6 bases and J by 7 bases, with 13 bases of the junction left unmatched. The CDR3 consists of 15 residues. The CDR3 nucleotides are TGTGCCAGCACCAAGACAGGGTATGCTCTACAGCCCCAGCATTTT. Translated, it gives CASTKTGYALQPQHF.

The chain has TRBV9 and TRBJ2-7, with 8 bases that match TRBD1. Germline V gene data show CDR1 as SGDLS and CDR2 as YYNGEE. The V segment lost 4 bases and the J segment 5 bases; nucleotides outside the gene matches: 8. The CDR3 contains 14 residues. The CDR3 protein is CASSTGGENDEQYF. CDR3 in DNA: TGTGCCAGCAGCACAGGGGGTGAGAACGACGAGCAGTACTTC.

The genes are TRBV27 and TRBJ2-1, with TRBD2 matching over 12 bases. The J segment lost 1 base and the V segment lost 3 bases, leaving 7 bases of the junction unmatched. The germline V gene has CDR1 MNHEY and CDR2 SMNVEV (reference sequence). The CDR3 extends over 18 amino acids. CDR3 in amino acids: CASSFTLAGGRSYNEQFF. The CDR3 nucleotides are TGTGCCAGCAGTTTTACCCTAGCGGGGGGGAGATCCTACAATGAGCAGTTCTTC.

This rearrangement joins TRBV18 to TRBJ2-7, with a tentative D call TRBD2 (6 bases). Germline V gene lookup returns CDR1 KGHSH and CDR2 LQKENI. The V end was cut by 3 bases, the J end by 6 bases, with 9 bases between. This CDR3 is 12 amino acids long. The CDR3 DNA reads as TGTGCCAGCTCACCTATCGGGAGCGAGCAGTACTTC. This translates into CASSPIGSEQYF. Full variable domain (remainder filled in from reference TRBV18 and TRBJ2-7): NAGVMQNPRHLVRRRGQEARLRCSPMKGHSHVYWYRQLPEEGLKFMVYLQKENIIDESGMPKERFSAEFPKEGPSILRIQQVVRGDSAAYFCASSPIGSEQYFGPGTRLTVT.

The V and J genes are TRBV27 and TRBJ2-7; no firm D call. Trimming took 0 bases from V and 4 from J, leaving 13 bases between them. Germline lookup yields CDR1 MNHEY and CDR2 SMNVEV (reference sequence). This CDR3 contains 15 residues. Here the CDR3 reads CASSLSSGVGYEQYF. The CDR3 nucleotides read TGTGCCAGCAGTTTATCTTCGGGTGTAGGATACGAGCAGTACTTC.

This chain connects TRBV4-1 to TRBJ2-2; 7 bases fit TRBD2. Trimming took 2 bases from V and 4 from J; bases not matched to a gene: 10. There are 17 residues in the CDR3. Germline V gene sequence: CDR1 MGHRA, CDR2 YSYEKL. This CDR3 reads CASSQLAATSSTGELFF. DNA of the CDR3: TGCGCCAGCAGCCAATTGGCAGCGACTAGCTCCACCGGGGAGCTGTTTTTT.

The chain uses TRBV29-1 and TRBJ1-2, with TRBD1 matching over 8 bases. V was pared by 5 bases and J by 6 bases, with 8 bases of the junction left unmatched. The CDR3 length is 13 residues. Germline-derived CDR1 and CDR2 are SQVTM and ANQGSEA. The CDR3 coding sequence is TGCAGCGTTCCGGACAGGGAGCGTCATGGCTACACCTTC. Translating it yields CSVPDRERHGYTF.